This TCR beta chain was captured in a study of vaccination and CD4 T cells after COVID-19. Study as a whole: Diagnosis preceded the drawing of post-COVID samples by a median approximately 110 days (range 35 to 161).

About this clonotype: Its specificity is not known.

Specified time point: late sampling 161 to 241 days after vaccination in a few convalescent patients. Per the germline V gene, CDR1 is MNHEY and CDR2 is SVGEGT. This CDR3 spans 17 amino acids. V lost 6 bases to trimming and J lost 4 bases, with 22 bases between them. TCRdb independently ran MiXCR on the PCR reads; one entry per CDR3 protein. The data show roughly 28,000 distinct CDR3 sequences, roughly 50% seen once. Findings and caveats of the study: Within convalescent individuals, 304 out of 307 vaccine-specific clones proved to be spike mono-reactive.

This clonotype originated in a human donor who had recovered from COVID-19. The chain couples TRBV6-2 or TRBV6-3 to TRBJ2-1; D perhaps matches TRBD2 (5 bases). The sequencing here drew on CD4+ T cells from blood, taken about 7 months after SARS-CoV-2 vaccination. The CDR3 DNA reads TGTGCCAGCAGCAAACCCCCCGGGCGGGCACCATACAATGAGCAGTTCTTC. Protein: CASSKPPGRAPYNEQFF.